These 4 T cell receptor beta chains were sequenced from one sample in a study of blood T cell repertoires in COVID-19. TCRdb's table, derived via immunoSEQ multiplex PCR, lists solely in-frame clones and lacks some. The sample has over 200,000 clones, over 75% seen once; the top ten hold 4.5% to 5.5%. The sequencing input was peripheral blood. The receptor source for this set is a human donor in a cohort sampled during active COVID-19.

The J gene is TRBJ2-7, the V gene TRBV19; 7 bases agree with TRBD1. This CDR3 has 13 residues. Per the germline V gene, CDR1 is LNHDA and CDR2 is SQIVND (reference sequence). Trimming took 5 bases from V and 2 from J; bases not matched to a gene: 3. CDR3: CASSLGQTYEQYF. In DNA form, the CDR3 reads TGTGCCAGTAGTCTGGGACAGACCTACGAGCAGTACTTC.

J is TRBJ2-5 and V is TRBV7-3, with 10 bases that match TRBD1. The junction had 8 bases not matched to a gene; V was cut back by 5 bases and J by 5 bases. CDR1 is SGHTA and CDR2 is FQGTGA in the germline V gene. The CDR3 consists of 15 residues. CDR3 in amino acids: CASSPRQGAWETQYF. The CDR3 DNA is TGTGCCAGCAGCCCCCGACAGGGGGCCTGGGAGACCCAGTACTTC.

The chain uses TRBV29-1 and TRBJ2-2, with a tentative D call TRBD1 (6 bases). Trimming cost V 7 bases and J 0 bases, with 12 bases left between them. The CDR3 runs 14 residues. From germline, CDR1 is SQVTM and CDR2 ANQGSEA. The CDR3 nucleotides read TGCAGCGCCAAGGACAGCACGAACACCGGGGAGCTGTTTTTT. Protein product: CSAKDSTNTGELFF.

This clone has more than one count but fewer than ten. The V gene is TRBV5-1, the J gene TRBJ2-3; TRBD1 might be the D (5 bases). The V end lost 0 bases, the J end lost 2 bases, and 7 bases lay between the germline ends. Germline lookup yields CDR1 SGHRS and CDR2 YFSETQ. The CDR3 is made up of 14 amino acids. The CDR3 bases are TGCGCCAGCAGCTTGGTGACAGCCACAGATACGCAGTATTTT. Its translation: CASSLVTATDTQYF.